Listed below are T cell receptor beta chains from one sample, sequenced in a study of T cell responses to AZD1222 COVID-19 vaccine. Produced via immunoSEQ multiplex PCR; TCRdb's table is partial and in-frame only. The repertoire holds some 200,000 clones, with about 93% as singletons. The material sequenced was peripheral blood, taken on day 0 of MenACWY control vaccination. These receptors originate from an adult in good health. The CDR3 runs from the conserved cysteine through the conserved F or W. The order of the fields is CDR3 protein, CDR3 DNA, clone size, D gene, J gene, V gene. The D gene is left open where the match is weak. Expanded clones are given a class, and other clones once, few, many or no size at all.

cdr3_aa: CASSILAGGNKKTQYF; cdr3_nt: TGTGCCAGTAGTATCTTGGCAGGGGGCAATAAAAAGACCCAGTACTTC; clone_size: .; d_call: TRBD1; j_call: TRBJ2-5; v_call: TRBV19
cdr3_aa: CAISDSGGVREQFF; cdr3_nt: TGTGCCATCAGTGATTCCGGGGGGGTGCGTGAGCAGTTCTTC; clone_size: .; d_call: TRBD2; j_call: TRBJ2-1; v_call: TRBV10-3
cdr3_aa: CASSLVAGGRNEQFF; cdr3_nt: TGTGCCAGCAGCTTAGTAGCGGGGGGGAGGAATGAGCAGTTCTTC; clone_size: .; d_call: TRBD2; j_call: TRBJ2-1; v_call: TRBV7-6
cdr3_aa: CASIAGNTGELFF; cdr3_nt: TGTGCCAGCATTGCAGGGAACACCGGGGAGCTGTTTTTT; clone_size: few; d_call: .; j_call: TRBJ2-2; v_call: TRBV6-6
cdr3_aa: CASSQDERGTDTQYF; cdr3_nt: TGCGCCAGCAGCCAAGACGAGCGGGGGACAGATACGCAGTATTTT; clone_size: .; d_call: TRBD2; j_call: TRBJ2-3; v_call: TRBV4-1
cdr3_aa: CASTTRTGGIYNSPLHF; cdr3_nt: TGTGCCAGCACCACCAGGACAGGGGGGATCTATAATTCACCCCTCCACTTT; clone_size: .; d_call: TRBD1; j_call: TRBJ1-6; v_call: TRBV2
cdr3_aa: CASSLRQGVNNSPLHF; cdr3_nt: TGTGCCAGCAGTTTGAGACAGGGCGTCAATAATTCACCCCTCCACTTT; clone_size: .; d_call: TRBD1; j_call: TRBJ1-6; v_call: TRBV6-5
cdr3_aa: CASGSEETQYF; cdr3_nt: TGTGCCAGCGGGTCAGAAGAGACCCAGTACTTC; clone_size: .; d_call: .; j_call: TRBJ2-5; v_call: TRBV6-6
cdr3_aa: CASSLGPGRVPDTQYF; cdr3_nt: TGTGCCAGCAGCTTGGGTCCGGGGAGAGTTCCAGATACGCAGTATTTT; clone_size: few; d_call: .; j_call: TRBJ2-3; v_call: TRBV5-5
cdr3_aa: CASRPGTGDTGELFF; cdr3_nt: TGTGCCAGCAGACCCGGGACAGGAGACACCGGGGAGCTGTTTTTT; clone_size: few; d_call: TRBD1; j_call: TRBJ2-2; v_call: TRBV3-1/TRBV3-2
cdr3_aa: CASSDPRGQGGYGYTF; cdr3_nt: TGTGCCAGCAGTGACCCCCGTGGACAGGGAGGCTATGGCTACACCTTC; clone_size: .; d_call: TRBD1; j_call: TRBJ1-2; v_call: TRBV6-4
cdr3_aa: CASSQDPGEGRYEQYF; cdr3_nt: TGCGCCAGCAGCCAAGATCCAGGAGAAGGGAGGTACGAGCAGTACTTC; clone_size: .; d_call: .; j_call: TRBJ2-7; v_call: TRBV4-3
cdr3_aa: CASGRGTLRYEQYF; cdr3_nt: TGTGCCAGCGGGCGGGGGACCCTGAGGTACGAGCAGTACTTC; clone_size: .; d_call: TRBD2; j_call: TRBJ2-7; v_call: TRBV6-5
cdr3_aa: CASSPQGSSNQPQHF; cdr3_nt: TGTGCCAGCAGCCCGCAGGGTAGTAGCAATCAGCCCCAGCATTTT; clone_size: .; d_call: .; j_call: TRBJ1-5; v_call: TRBV3-1/TRBV3-2
cdr3_aa: CASTPTGFGNQPQHF; cdr3_nt: TGTGCCAGTACCCCGACAGGGTTCGGCAATCAGCCCCAGCATTTT; clone_size: .; d_call: TRBD1; j_call: TRBJ1-5; v_call: TRBV19
cdr3_aa: CASSLQGTDYGYTF; cdr3_nt: TGTGCCAGCAGCTTGCAGGGAACCGACTATGGCTACACCTTC; clone_size: few; d_call: .; j_call: TRBJ1-2; v_call: TRBV13
cdr3_aa: CASSQTGGGNEQYF; cdr3_nt: TGCGCCAGCAGTCAGACAGGGGGCGGGAACGAGCAGTACTTC; clone_size: .; d_call: TRBD1; j_call: TRBJ2-7; v_call: TRBV10-2
cdr3_aa: CASSLSGQGASGYTF; cdr3_nt: TGTGCCAGCAGTTTATCGGGACAGGGGGCGAGTGGCTACACCTTC; clone_size: .; d_call: TRBD1; j_call: TRBJ1-2; v_call: TRBV28
cdr3_aa: CASTLGRGLESEAFF; cdr3_nt: TGTGCCAGTACCCTTGGGAGGGGACTTGAGTCGGAAGCTTTCTTT; clone_size: .; d_call: .; j_call: TRBJ1-1; v_call: TRBV19
cdr3_aa: CASSNNPRETQYF; cdr3_nt: TGTGCCAGCAGTAACAATCCGAGGGAGACCCAGTACTTC; clone_size: once; d_call: .; j_call: TRBJ2-5; v_call: TRBV27
cdr3_aa: CASSQQGYNSPLHF; cdr3_nt: TGTGCCAGCAGCCAGCAGGGGTATAATTCACCCCTCCACTTT; clone_size: .; d_call: .; j_call: TRBJ1-6; v_call: TRBV3-1/TRBV3-2
cdr3_aa: CSASGGAPDTIYF; cdr3_nt: TGCAGTGCTAGTGGGGGAGCGCCTGACACCATATATTTT; clone_size: .; d_call: .; j_call: TRBJ1-3; v_call: TRBV20-1
cdr3_aa: CAISEGGNEKLFF; cdr3_nt: TGTGCCATCAGTGAGGGGGGGAATGAAAAACTGTTTTTT; clone_size: .; d_call: .; j_call: TRBJ1-4; v_call: TRBV10-3
cdr3_aa: CASSPTGVSGTEAFF; cdr3_nt: TGTGCCAGCAGCCCGACAGGGGTTAGCGGCACTGAAGCTTTCTTT; clone_size: .; d_call: TRBD1; j_call: TRBJ1-1; v_call: TRBV7-2
cdr3_aa: CASSATSFNSPLHF; cdr3_nt: TGTGCCAGCAGCGCTACATCGTTCAATTCACCCCTCCACTTT; clone_size: .; d_call: .; j_call: TRBJ1-6; v_call: TRBV6-5
cdr3_aa: CAWSARPYNSPLHF; cdr3_nt: TGTGCCTGGAGCGCGCGACCGTATAATTCACCCCTCCACTTT; clone_size: .; d_call: .; j_call: TRBJ1-6; v_call: TRBV30
cdr3_aa: CASSYSPMNTEAFF; cdr3_nt: TGTGCCAGCAGTTACAGCCCCATGAACACTGAAGCTTTCTTT; clone_size: .; d_call: .; j_call: TRBJ1-1; v_call: TRBV6-5
cdr3_aa: CSVEDMRGSSYEQYF; cdr3_nt: TGCAGCGTTGAAGACATGAGAGGGAGCTCCTACGAGCAGTACTTC; clone_size: .; d_call: .; j_call: TRBJ2-7; v_call: TRBV29-1
cdr3_aa: CASSIDRGRGAFF; cdr3_nt: TGTGCCAGTAGTATTGACAGGGGGCGCGGAGCTTTCTTT; clone_size: .; d_call: TRBD1; j_call: TRBJ1-1; v_call: TRBV19
cdr3_aa: CASSPGYTEAFF; cdr3_nt: TGTGCCAGCAGCCCAGGGTACACTGAAGCTTTCTTT; clone_size: few; d_call: .; j_call: TRBJ1-1; v_call: TRBV9
cdr3_aa: CASSQEGGTAYSPLHF; cdr3_nt: TGTGCCAGCAGCCAAGAGGGAGGGACAGCTTATTCACCCCTCCACTTT; clone_size: few; d_call: TRBD1; j_call: TRBJ1-6; v_call: TRBV4-2
cdr3_aa: CSVGQMNTEAFF; cdr3_nt: TGCAGCGTAGGACAGATGAACACTGAAGCTTTCTTT; clone_size: .; d_call: .; j_call: TRBJ1-1; v_call: TRBV29-1
cdr3_aa: CASSPPTGATEAFF; cdr3_nt: TGTGCCAGCTCACCACCGACAGGGGCCACTGAAGCTTTCTTT; clone_size: .; d_call: TRBD1; j_call: TRBJ1-1; v_call: TRBV18
cdr3_aa: CAWRLGENTEAFF; cdr3_nt: TGTGCCTGGAGACTTGGAGAAAACACTGAAGCTTTCTTT; clone_size: .; d_call: .; j_call: TRBJ1-1; v_call: TRBV30
cdr3_aa: CASSLEYQRGAGTF; cdr3_nt: TGCGCCAGCAGCTTGGAATACCAGAGGGGGGCGGGAACCTTC; clone_size: .; d_call: .; j_call: TRBJ1-2; v_call: TRBV5-1
cdr3_aa: CASGSWRSNIISGNTIYF; cdr3_nt: TGTGCTAGTGGTTCCTGGAGATCCAACATAATCTCTGGAAACACCATATATTTT; clone_size: .; d_call: .; j_call: TRBJ1-3; v_call: TRBV12-5
cdr3_aa: CASSQVFGGNSPLHF; cdr3_nt: TGTGCCAGCAGCCAAGTATTCGGGGGTAATTCACCCCTCCACTTT; clone_size: .; d_call: .; j_call: TRBJ1-6; v_call: TRBV3-1/TRBV3-2
cdr3_aa: CASSIGQTGGPYEQYF; cdr3_nt: TGTGCCAGTAGTATAGGACAGACAGGGGGGCCCTACGAGCAGTACTTC; clone_size: .; d_call: TRBD1; j_call: TRBJ2-7; v_call: TRBV19
cdr3_aa: CASSQGAGKNIQYF; cdr3_nt: TGTGCCAGCAGCCAAGGTGCGGGCAAAAACATTCAGTACTTC; clone_size: once; d_call: .; j_call: TRBJ2-4; v_call: TRBV3-1/TRBV3-2
cdr3_aa: CASSLWGARGLSSGNTIYF; cdr3_nt: TGTGCCAGCAGTTTATGGGGCGCCCGGGGCTTAAGCTCTGGAAACACCATATATTTT; clone_size: few; d_call: .; j_call: TRBJ1-3; v_call: TRBV28
cdr3_aa: CASSLEPSGGDEQFF; cdr3_nt: TGCGCCAGCAGCTTGGAGCCTAGCGGGGGGGATGAGCAGTTCTTC; clone_size: .; d_call: TRBD2; j_call: TRBJ2-1; v_call: TRBV5-1
cdr3_aa: CASSPTPSPGRQTRNTIYF; cdr3_nt: TGTGCCAGCAGCCCTACTCCATCCCCGGGGAGGCAGACCCGAAACACCATATATTTT; clone_size: .; d_call: .; j_call: TRBJ1-3; v_call: TRBV3-1/TRBV3-2
cdr3_aa: CASSPSMNTGELFF; cdr3_nt: TGTGCCAGCTCACCTTCCATGAACACCGGGGAGCTGTTTTTT; clone_size: once; d_call: .; j_call: TRBJ2-2; v_call: TRBV18
cdr3_aa: CAISDPGSKWDEQYF; cdr3_nt: TGTGCCATCAGTGACCCCGGGTCGAAATGGGACGAGCAGTACTTC; clone_size: .; d_call: .; j_call: TRBJ2-7; v_call: TRBV10-3
cdr3_aa: CASREGGGELFF; cdr3_nt: TGTGCCAGCAGAGAGGGGGGCGGGGAGCTGTTTTTT; clone_size: .; d_call: .; j_call: TRBJ2-2; v_call: TRBV6-5
cdr3_aa: CASSQGTAEAFF; cdr3_nt: TGCGCCAGCAGCCAAGGTACCGCTGAAGCTTTCTTT; clone_size: .; d_call: .; j_call: TRBJ1-1; v_call: TRBV4-1
cdr3_aa: CASSIKGAYEQYF; cdr3_nt: TGTGCCAGTAGTATAAAGGGGGCCTACGAGCAGTACTTC; clone_size: .; d_call: .; j_call: TRBJ2-7; v_call: TRBV19
cdr3_aa: CASSYIGPNTEAFF; cdr3_nt: TGTGCCAGCAGTTACATCGGACCGAACACTGAAGCTTTCTTT; clone_size: .; d_call: .; j_call: TRBJ1-1; v_call: TRBV6-5
cdr3_aa: CASSLEGLARAEQYF; cdr3_nt: TGTGCCAGCAGCTTAGAGGGACTAGCTCGAGCCGAGCAGTACTTC; clone_size: .; d_call: TRBD2; j_call: TRBJ2-7; v_call: TRBV7-9